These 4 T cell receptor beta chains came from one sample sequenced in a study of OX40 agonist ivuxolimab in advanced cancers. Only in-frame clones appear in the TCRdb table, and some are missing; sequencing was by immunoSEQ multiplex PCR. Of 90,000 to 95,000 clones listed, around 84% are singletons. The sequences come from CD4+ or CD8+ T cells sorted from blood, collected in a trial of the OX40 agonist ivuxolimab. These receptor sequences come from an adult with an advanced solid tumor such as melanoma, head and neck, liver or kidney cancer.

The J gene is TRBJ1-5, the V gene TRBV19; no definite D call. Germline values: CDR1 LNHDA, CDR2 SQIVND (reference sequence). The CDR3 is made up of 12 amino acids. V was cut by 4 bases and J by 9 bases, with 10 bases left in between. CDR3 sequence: CASSTLGRPQHF. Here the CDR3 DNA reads TGTGCCAGTAGTACCCTTGGGAGGCCCCAGCATTTT.

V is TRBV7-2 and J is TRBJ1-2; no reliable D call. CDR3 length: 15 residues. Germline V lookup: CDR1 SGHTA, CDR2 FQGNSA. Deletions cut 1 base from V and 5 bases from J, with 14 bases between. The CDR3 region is CASSLVWQEGYGYTF. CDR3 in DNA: TGTGCCAGCAGCTTAGTGTGGCAGGAGGGTTATGGCTACACCTTC.

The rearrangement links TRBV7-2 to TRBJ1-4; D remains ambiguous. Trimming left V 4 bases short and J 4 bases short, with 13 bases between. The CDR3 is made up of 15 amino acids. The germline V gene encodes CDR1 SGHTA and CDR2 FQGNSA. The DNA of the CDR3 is TGTGCCAGCAGCTCCCGGGAGGGCATTAATGAAAAACTGTTTTTT. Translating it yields CASSSREGINEKLFF.

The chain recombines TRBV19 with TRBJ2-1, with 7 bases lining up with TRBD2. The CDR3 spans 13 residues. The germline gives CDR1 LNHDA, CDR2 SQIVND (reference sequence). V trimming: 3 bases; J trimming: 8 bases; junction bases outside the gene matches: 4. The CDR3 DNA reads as TGTGCCAGTAGTATCCCAGCGGGATATGAGCAGTTCTTC. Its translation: CASSIPAGYEQFF.